Listed here are 3 T cell receptor beta chains from one sample, sequenced in a study of T cells in Graves' hyperthyroidism and ophthalmopathy. RNA transcripts provided the source from which TCR beta CDR3 regions were amplified. The HTBI primer set served for first-round RT-PCR of the TCR CDR3. Via MiXCR, TCRdb re-called the multiplex PCR reads, giving one row per CDR3 protein. This sample carries roughly 700,000 distinct CDR3 sequences, 35% of them seen once, and the ten largest clones take roughly 30%. Sequencing was done on a sample of blood. These receptors all stem from a woman aged 40 to 55 with Graves' hyperthyroidism.

The rearrangement links TRBV7-2 to TRBJ1-1; a weak D match, TRBD1 (6 bases). The CDR3 totals 15 residues. The V end was cut by 2 bases, the J end by 4 bases, with 14 bases between. Germline V gives CDR1 SGHTA, CDR2 FQGNSA. The CDR3 DNA reads TGTGCCAGCAGCTTATACCAGGGGACGGGCACTGAAGCTTTCTTT. It encodes CASSLYQGTGTEAFF.

J is TRBJ1-3 and V is TRBV28, with D possibly matching TRBD1 (5 bases). Per germline, CDR1 MDHEN and CDR2 SYDVKM. The CDR3 runs to 14 residues. Trimming removed 4 bases at V and 3 bases at J, with 10 bases between. CDR3 residues: CASSSQGRGNTIYF. In nucleotides, the CDR3 is TGTGCCAGCAGTTCCCAGGGACGTGGAAACACCATATATTTT.

This clonotype occurred a few times. The V gene is TRBV19, the J gene TRBJ1-5; no clear D gene. Trimming stripped 4 bases from V and 4 bases from J, with 14 bases between. Germline V gives CDR1 LNHDA, CDR2 SQIVND (reference sequence). The CDR3 runs 15 residues. The chain's CDR3 is CASSKVLAPNQPQHF. DNA of the CDR3: TGTGCCAGTAGTAAGGTACTCGCGCCTAATCAGCCCCAGCATTTT.